The 10 T cell receptor beta chains below all came from one sample that was sequenced in a study of identical twins. TCRdb recomputed calls from the 5' RACE reads with MiXCR, one row per CDR3 protein. The sample carries about 530,000 distinct CDR3 sequences, 20% to 25% recorded once. The sample was also reused in another study, on yellow fever vaccine responses in identical twins.

Input material: CD4+ T cells sorted from blood. Every receptor here comes from a woman younger than 30 in good health.

V and J are TRBV20-1 and TRBJ2-7, with 10 positions matching TRBD2. Germline V gene data show CDR1 as DFQATT and CDR2 as SNEGSKA (reference sequence). V lost 0 bases to trimming and J lost 3 bases; unmatched junction nucleotides: 5. This CDR3 contains 15 residues. The CDR3 bases are TGCAGTGCTAGAGATCAGAGCGGGAGGGGCTACGAGCAGTACTTC. Encoded protein: CSARDQSGRGYEQYF.

In its sample, this clonotype was seen a few times. This chain joins TRBV9 and TRBJ2-1; possibly TRBD1 for D (5 bases). The V gene lost 1 base and the J gene lost 6 bases, with 8 bases spanning the gap. This CDR3 has 13 residues. Germline CDR1 is SGDLS and CDR2 is YYNGEE. In DNA form, the CDR3 reads TGTGCCAGCAGCGTAAAGGACATCAATGAGCAGTTCTTC. It codes for CASSVKDINEQFF. Looking up the rest from reference TRBV9 and TRBJ2-1 gives the full variable domain: DSGVTQTPKHLITATGQRVTLRCSPRSGDLSVYWYQQSLDQGLQFLIQYYNGEERAKGNILERFSAQQFPDLHSELNLSSLELGDSALYFCASSVKDINEQFFGPGTRLTVL.

A few counts support this clonotype. The rearrangement joins TRBV2 to TRBJ1-2, with 7 bases matching TRBD1. Germline CDR1 reads SNHLY; CDR2 reads FYNNEI. After removal of 7 bases from V and 3 bases from J, the junction contained 5 bases not matched to a gene. The length of the CDR3 is 13 residues. The CDR3 DNA reads as TGTGCCAGCACCGAGCAGGGGGACTATGGCTACACCTTC. It codes for CASTEQGDYGYTF. Full variable domain (missing parts from reference TRBV2 and TRBJ1-2): EPEVTQTPSHQVTQMGQEVILRCVPISNHLYFYWYRQILGQKVEFLVSFYNNEISEKSEIFDDQFSVERPDGSNFTLKIRSTKLEDSAMYFCASTEQGDYGYTFGSGTRLTVV.

Points on this clonotype: The junction differs from germline at one of its ends, possibly a read error. This chain connects TRBV3-1 to TRBJ2-5; D is perhaps TRBD1 or TRBD2 (5 bases each). The CDR3 runs 14 residues. Germline V gene sequence: CDR1 LGHDT, CDR2 YNNKEL (reference sequence). The CDR3: CASSYGAIKESQYF. The CDR3 nucleotides are TGTGCCAGCAGCTACGGGGCTATTAAAGAGTCCCAGTACTTC.

This clonotype was found a few times. The CDR3 DNA follows: TGCGCCAGCAGTTTGAGGGCCTCTGGGGCCAACGTCCTGACTTTC. It encodes CASSLRASGANVLTF. This chain links TRBV5-1 with TRBJ2-6, with D possibly TRBD2 on 5 matching bases. The CDR3 loop spans 15 amino acids. Trimming stripped 5 bases from V and 0 bases from J, with 9 bases between. Looked up from germline, CDR1 is SGHRS and CDR2 is YFSETQ. The whole variable domain, remainder taken from reference TRBV5-1 and TRBJ2-6, is KAGVTQTPRYLIKTRGQQVTLSCSPISGHRSVSWYQQTPGQGLQFLFEYFSETQRNKGNFPGRFSGRQFSNSRSEMNVSTLELGDSALYLCASSLRASGANVLTFGAGSRLTVL.

The rearrangement joins TRBV20-1 to TRBJ2-5; D is ambiguous. This CDR3 contains 14 residues. Germline CDR1 reads DFQATT; CDR2 reads SNEGSKA (reference sequence). Deletions cut 6 bases from V and 5 bases from J, with 19 bases between. The CDR3 sequence is CSARTGPFPETQYF. The CDR3 DNA sequence: TGCAGTGCCCGCACCGGACCGTTCCCTGAGACCCAGTACTTC.

The chain employs TRBV15 and TRBJ2-7, with D uncertain. The CDR3 totals 13 residues. CDR1 is LNHNV, CDR2 YYDKDF, per germline (reference sequence). V was trimmed by 0 bases and J by 3 bases, leaving 6 bases between them. The CDR3 nucleotides are TGTGCCACCAGCAGAGATGGTGACTACGAGCAGTACTTC. Translated: CATSRDGDYEQYF. Complete variable domain (other parts from reference TRBV15 and TRBJ2-7): DAMVIQNPRYQVTQFGKPVTLSCSQTLNHNVMYWYQQKSSQAPKLLFHYYDKDFNNEADTPDNFQSRRPNTSFCFLDIRSPGLGDTAMYLCATSRDGDYEQYFGPGTRLTVT.

This clonotype turned up a few times. The rearrangement uses TRBV5-1 and TRBJ1-4, with D tentatively TRBD1 (5 bases). V lost 4 bases, J lost 7 bases, and 11 bases lay in between. CDR3 length equals 13 residues. Germline-derived CDR1 and CDR2 are SGHRS and YFSETQ. CDR3: CASSIDSFEKLFF. DNA for the CDR3: TGCGCCAGCAGCATTGACAGCTTTGAAAAACTGTTTTTT. The full variable domain, rest sourced from reference TRBV5-1 and TRBJ1-4, is KAGVTQTPRYLIKTRGQQVTLSCSPISGHRSVSWYQQTPGQGLQFLFEYFSETQRNKGNFPGRFSGRQFSNSRSEMNVSTLELGDSALYLCASSIDSFEKLFFGSGTQLSVL.

The sample holds a few counts of this clonotype. V gene TRBV6-4 combines with J gene TRBJ2-2; the D gene is possibly TRBD1 (6 bases). V was cut by 0 bases and J by 10 bases, with 15 bases left in between. Germline loops: CDR1 MRHNA, CDR2 SNTAGT. This CDR3 is 15 amino acids long. CDR3 in amino acids: CASSDSMGRQEELFF. In DNA form, the CDR3 reads TGTGCCAGCAGTGACTCAATGGGGAGACAGGAGGAGCTGTTTTTT.

This sequence joins TRBV27 and TRBJ2-7; D gene unclear. The CDR3 is made up of 12 amino acids. V lost 4 bases and J 8 bases, leaving 12 bases between the germline ends. Germline CDR1 reads MNHEY; CDR2 reads SMNVEV (reference sequence). The CDR3 protein is CASSSRTAQQYF. The CDR3 DNA is TGTGCCAGCAGTTCAAGGACGGCTCAGCAGTACTTC.